The rows below give T cell receptor beta chains drawn from one sample of a study of T cells in localized non-small cell lung cancer. Profiling relied on immunoSEQ multiplex PCR, and the TCRdb table lists in-frame clones only, not all of them. The sample lists around 33,000 clones; more than 65% were seen once. Material: peripheral blood, obtained before any cancer treatment. The source is a male donor older than 55 with stage III squamous cell lung carcinoma. Both conserved end residues are part of each CDR3. The D gene is left open where the match is weak. Part of the rows lack a size; the others show once, few, many or a class for expanded clones.

TRBV6-1	TRBJ1-2	14	.	.	TGTGCCAGCAACCAGGCAGGGTTGGTCTATGGCTACACCTTC	CASNQAGLVYGYTF
TRBV10-2	TRBJ2-1	12	.	.	TGCGCCAGCACCAGTAGTCCTAATGAGCAGTTCTTC	CASTSSPNEQFF
TRBV7-8	TRBJ1-1	13	once	.	TGTGCCAGCAGCATGACCGCGAACACTGAAGCTTTCTTT	CASSMTANTEAFF
TRBV5-5	TRBJ2-7	16	.	TRBD1	TGTGCCAGCAGCCTGACAGGGGGCGGGTACTTCTACGAGCAGTACTTC	CASSLTGGGYFYEQYF
TRBV5-1	TRBJ2-5	14	.	.	TGCGCCAGCAGCTTGGTGGCAGTCCAAGAGACCCAGTACTTC	CASSLVAVQETQYF
TRBV6-5	TRBJ2-2	16	.	TRBD2	TGTGCCAGCAGTTACACTTTAGCGGGACCGAACGGGGAGCTGTTTTTT	CASSYTLAGPNGELFF
TRBV6-5	TRBJ2-5	14	.	TRBD2	TGTGCCAGCACCCGACGAGCGGGGAGAGAGACCCAGTACTTC	CASTRRAGRETQYF
TRBV10-1	TRBJ2-3	17	.	TRBD2	TGCGCCAGCAGCCCTACCGGGACTAGCGGGGCAGTAGATACGCAGTATTTT	CASSPTGTSGAVDTQYF
TRBV11-3	TRBJ2-3	15	.	.	TGTGCCAGCAGCACCGGGACCACTGGCACAGATACGCAGTATTTT	CASSTGTTGTDTQYF
TRBV6-1	TRBJ2-7	15	once	TRBD1	TGTGCCAGCAGTGAAAGACAGGGTGGGTCAGGCGAGCAGTACTTC	CASSERQGGSGEQYF
TRBV6-1	TRBJ1-1	11	.	.	TGTGCCAGCGATAGGAACACTGAAGCTTTCTTT	CASDRNTEAFF
TRBV27	TRBJ1-1	13	few	.	TGTGCCAGCAGTTTAGCCTTTTACACTGAAGCTTTCTTT	CASSLAFYTEAFF
TRBV5-6	TRBJ2-7	16	.	TRBD1	TGTGCCAGCAGCTTGGCCCCGGGACAGGGGACTTACGAGCAGTACTTC	CASSLAPGQGTYEQYF
TRBV20-1	TRBJ1-2	11	.	.	TGCAGTGCTAGAGATGGCTATGGCTACACCTTC	CSARDGYGYTF
TRBV5-1	TRBJ1-4	15	.	.	TGCGCCAGCAGTCAGGGACGGGGGGAAATGGGGAAACTGTTTTTT	CASSQGRGEMGKLFF
TRBV19	TRBJ2-5	14	.	.	TGTGCCAGTAGTATACGGGGCGAGGGGGAGACCCAGTACTTC	CASSIRGEGETQYF
TRBV5-1	TRBJ2-3	16	.	TRBD1	TGCGCCAGCAGCTTCGGGAATACAGGGGGAACAGATACGCAGTATTTT	CASSFGNTGGTDTQYF
TRBV6-1	TRBJ2-5	16	few	.	TGTGCCAGCAGTGAAGCGGGTCAAGGGGTCCAAGAGACCCAGTACTTC	CASSEAGQGVQETQYF
TRBV6-5	TRBJ2-7	13	.	.	TGTGCCAGCAGTTATGACAGGCTGAGCGAGCAGTACTTC	CASSYDRLSEQYF
TRBV2	TRBJ2-1	13	.	.	TGTGCCATGGAAAGCGGTCCCTACAATGAGCAGTTCTTC	CAMESGPYNEQFF
TRBV5-4	TRBJ1-1	15	.	.	TGTGCCAGCAGCTTGGCCAGGCAGGGGAATGTAGGGGCTTTCTTT	CASSLARQGNVGAFF
TRBV30	TRBJ2-1	13	once	.	TGTGCCTGGAGCGGGAACCTGGGGAATGAGCAGTTCTTC	CAWSGNLGNEQFF
TRBV13	TRBJ1-1	14	.	.	TGTGCCAGCAGCTTAGTTACAACGCACACTGAAGCTTTCTTT	CASSLVTTHTEAFF
TRBV5-1	TRBJ2-1	13	.	.	TGCGCCAGCAGCTTTCCAGAAGGCAATGAGCAGTTCTTC	CASSFPEGNEQFF
TRBV2	TRBJ2-5	13	once	.	TGTGCCAGCAAAACAGAGCTCCAAGAGACCCAGTACTTC	CASKTELQETQYF
TRBV27	TRBJ1-6	14	.	.	TGTGCCAGCAGTTTCTACGGACCCAATTCACCCCTCCACTTT	CASSFYGPNSPLHF
TRBV7-2	TRBJ2-5	14	.	.	TGTGCCAGCACCAACCATAAGGGGCAAGAGACCCAGTACTTC	CASTNHKGQETQYF
TRBV18	TRBJ2-5	15	.	.	TGTGCCAGCTCACCTACACCATCCTCCCAAGAGACCCAGTACTTC	CASSPTPSSQETQYF
TRBV6-1	TRBJ2-3	14	few	TRBD2	TGTGCCAGCAGCGGCGGGAGGGGAGCAGATACGCAGTATTTT	CASSGGRGADTQYF
TRBV15	TRBJ2-2	16	.	.	TGTGCCACCAGCAGAGACCCTGGGGGGCACACCGGGGAGCTGTTTTTT	CATSRDPGGHTGELFF
TRBV7-8	TRBJ2-3	14	.	.	TGTGCCAGCAGCCCAGGGTTGGGCACAGATACGCAGTATTTT	CASSPGLGTDTQYF
TRBV19	TRBJ2-3	16	.	TRBD1	TGTGCCAGTAGTATAGAAACGGACAGGGATACAGATACGCAGTATTTT	CASSIETDRDTDTQYF
TRBV29-1	TRBJ1-2	13	.	.	TGCAGCGTTGAAGAGGGGAATTCCTATGGCTACACCTTC	CSVEEGNSYGYTF
TRBV6-6	TRBJ1-2	13	.	TRBD1	TGTGCCAGCAGAAACTCAGGGGGAAGTGGCTACACCTTC	CASRNSGGSGYTF
TRBV29-1	TRBJ2-6	16	.	TRBD1	TGCAGCGTTGAAGGACAGGGGGCCGGTGGGGCCAACGTTCTGACTTTC	CSVEGQGAGGANVLTF
TRBV5-4	TRBJ2-1	13	.	.	TGTGCCAGCAGCTTCCAGCCGGGGACACAGCAGTTCTTC	CASSFQPGTQQFF
TRBV27	TRBJ1-2	14	large	TRBD1	TGTGCCAGCAGTTTACAGGGGGGCAACTATGGCTACACCTTC	CASSLQGGNYGYTF
TRBV6-1	TRBJ1-6	13	.	TRBD1	TGTGCCAGCAGGGGACAGCTTGATTCACCCCTCCACTTT	CASRGQLDSPLHF
TRBV28	TRBJ1-2	14	.	.	TGTGCCAGCGGATCCAGGGGAGGTTTGTATGGCTACACCTTC	CASGSRGGLYGYTF
TRBV16	TRBJ2-7	13	.	.	TGTGCCAGCAGCTACCGACTAAGCTACGAGCAGTACTTC	CASSYRLSYEQYF
TRBV7-2	TRBJ1-3	15	.	TRBD1	TGTGCCAGCAGCTTAGGGGACAGGCCTGGAAACACCATATATTTT	CASSLGDRPGNTIYF
TRBV15	TRBJ1-3	14	.	TRBD1	TGTGCCGCTTCATCAGGGGGCGTTGGAAACACCATATATTTT	CAASSGGVGNTIYF
TRBV7-9	TRBJ1-2	13	.	.	TGTGCCAGCAGCCCGGCCGGGAACTATGGCTACACCTTC	CASSPAGNYGYTF
TRBV19	TRBJ1-5	18	.	TRBD1	TGTGCCAGTAGTATCAGGACAGGGGGTCGAGTAGCGAATCAGCCCCAGCATTTT	CASSIRTGGRVANQPQHF
TRBV7-9	TRBJ2-3	14	.	TRBD1	TGTGCCAGCTCAGGGACAGGGAGGACAGATACGCAGTATTTT	CASSGTGRTDTQYF
TRBV7-8	TRBJ1-3	18	.	TRBD1	TGTGCCAGCGGGCAGAGTGCAGGGGGCCTGAGCTCTGGAAACACCATATATTTT	CASGQSAGGLSSGNTIYF
TRBV11-2	TRBJ2-7	14	few	.	TGTGCCAGCAGCTTATGGCGGGACTCCTACGAGCAGTACTTC	CASSLWRDSYEQYF
TRBV10-3	TRBJ1-1	14	.	.	TGTGCCATCAGTCAGGGTGGGGGGAACACTGAAGCTTTCTTT	CAISQGGGNTEAFF
TRBV7-9	TRBJ1-1	13	.	.	TGTGCCAGCAGACAGCCGACGGGCACTGAAGCTTTCTTT	CASRQPTGTEAFF
TRBV14	TRBJ2-1	16	.	.	TGTGCCAGCAGCCAAGATCAAGGGACGAGTAAGAATGAGCAGTTCTTC	CASSQDQGTSKNEQFF
TRBV18	TRBJ2-1	15	.	.	TGTGCCAGCTCACCACTCGGGCTAGGTTCGGATGAGCAGTTCTTC	CASSPLGLGSDEQFF
TRBV10-1	TRBJ2-7	11	.	.	TGCGCCAGCAGTGTAGCCGGGGCGCAGTACTTC	CASSVAGAQYF
TRBV19	TRBJ1-5	12	.	.	TGTGCCAGTAGTACAGGGTCTCAGCCCCAGCATTTT	CASSTGSQPQHF
TRBV4-1	TRBJ1-1	15	few	.	TGCGCCAGCAGCCAAGTTGGGGTTATGAACACTGAAGCTTTCTTT	CASSQVGVMNTEAFF
TRBV5-5	TRBJ1-2	14	.	.	TGTGCCAGCAGCTTAGGTGACAGCGGATTCGGCTACACCTTC	CASSLGDSGFGYTF